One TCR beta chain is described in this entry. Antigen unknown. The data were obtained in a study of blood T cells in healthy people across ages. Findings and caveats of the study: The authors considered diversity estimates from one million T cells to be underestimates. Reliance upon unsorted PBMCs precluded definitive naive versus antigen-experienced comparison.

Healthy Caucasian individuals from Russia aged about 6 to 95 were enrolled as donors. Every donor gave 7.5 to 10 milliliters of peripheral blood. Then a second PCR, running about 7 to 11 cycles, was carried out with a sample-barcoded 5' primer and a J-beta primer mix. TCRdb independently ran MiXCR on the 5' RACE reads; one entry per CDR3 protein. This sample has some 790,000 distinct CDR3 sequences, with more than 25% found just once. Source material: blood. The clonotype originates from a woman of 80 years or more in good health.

CDR3 DNA: TGCAGTGCTAGAGAATTAACTCAATACTACGATACGCAGTATTTT. Its protein product is CSARELTQYYDTQYF. The chain carries TRBV20-1 and TRBJ2-3; D remains unclear. CDR3 length: 15 residues. The germline V and J ends were trimmed by 0 bases and 6 bases, with 16 bases remaining between them. Looked up from germline, CDR1 is DFQATT and CDR2 is SNEGSKA (reference sequence).